The subject of this entry is one TCR beta chain. Antigen: not known. TCRdb passed the RT-PCR reads through MiXCR, listing each CDR3 protein once. The repertoire consists of a few hundred thousand distinct CDR3 sequences, with approximately 10% occurring once and the leading ten covering roughly 12%. These data come from a study of response to subunit inactivated influenza vaccine. General study points: Authors suggested that a seasonal influenza vaccination recruits few new T cells each time.

This CDR3 spans 14 amino acids. Trimming removed 2 bases at V and 6 bases at J, with 12 bases between. The V gene's germline CDR1 is LGHDT and CDR2 YNNKEL (reference sequence). This material consisted of PBMCs from blood, taken 40 to 50 days after vaccination. The chain recombines TRBV3-1 with TRBJ2-3; no definite D call. The TCR comes from a man aged 50-60 years who received an inactivated influenza vaccine. CDR3 bases: TGTGCCAGCAGCCAATCCCTGGCGCCCGATACGCAGTATTTT. It codes for CASSQSLAPDTQYF.